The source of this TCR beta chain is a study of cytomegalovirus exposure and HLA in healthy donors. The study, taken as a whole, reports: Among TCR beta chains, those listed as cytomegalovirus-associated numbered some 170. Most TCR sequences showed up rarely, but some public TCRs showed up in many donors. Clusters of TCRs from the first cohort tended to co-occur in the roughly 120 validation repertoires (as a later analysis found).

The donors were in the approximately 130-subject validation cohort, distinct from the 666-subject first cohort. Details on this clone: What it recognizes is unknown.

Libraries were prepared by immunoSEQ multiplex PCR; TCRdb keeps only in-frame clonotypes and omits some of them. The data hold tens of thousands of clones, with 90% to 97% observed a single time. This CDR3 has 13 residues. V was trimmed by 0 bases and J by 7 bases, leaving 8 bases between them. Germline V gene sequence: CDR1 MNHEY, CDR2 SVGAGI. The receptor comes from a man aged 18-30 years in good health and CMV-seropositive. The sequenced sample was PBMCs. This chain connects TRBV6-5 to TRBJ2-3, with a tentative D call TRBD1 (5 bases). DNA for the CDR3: TGTGCCAGCAGTTACTCAGGGGTGAATACGCAGTATTTT. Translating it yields CASSYSGVNTQYF.